One T cell receptor (beta chain) is described in this entry. The antigen remains undetermined. This sample is drawn from a study of shared clonotypes between healthy human individuals. Study-wide results and caveats: Shared clonotypes across all four donors exceeded non-shared ones in generation probability. The represented genetic and exposure-history diversity was limited by the small number of donors.

Profiling relied on immunoSEQ multiplex PCR, and the TCRdb table lists in-frame clones only, not all of them. The sample lists 2 million to 2.5 million clones, approximately 96% occurring once. This clonotype was obtained from a young man in good health. Sequencing input: naive CD4+ T cells sorted from blood. Subset: CD45RA+ positively selected.

The CDR3 sequence: CASTSGTSVEQYF. Here the CDR3 DNA reads TGTGCCAGCACCTCAGGGACTAGCGTCGAGCAGTACTTC. The gene calls are TRBV6-6 and TRBJ2-7; 10 bases line up with TRBD2. The junction had 6 bases not matched to a gene; V was cut back by 7 bases and J by 6 bases. This CDR3 has 13 residues. Germline V gene data show CDR1 as MNHNY and CDR2 as SVGAGI (reference sequence).